This record looks at one T cell receptor beta chain sequence and its context. The target antigen is unknown. The record originates from a study of shared clonotypes between healthy human individuals. About the study: The donors, two women and a few men, were aged 18 to 49.

Study-level findings and limits: Against clonotypes common to all four donors, non-shared ones had lower generation probabilities.

The germline V gene encodes CDR1 SQVTM and CDR2 ANQGSEA. The trim removed 8 bases at V and 5 bases at J, leaving 9 bases unmatched. CDR3 length equals 13 residues. For each subset, genomic DNA was distributed in equal portions over several immunoSEQ plates. Profiled with immunoSEQ multiplex PCR; TCRdb holds only in-frame clones, not every one. The sample holds 700,000 or so clones, around 72% seen once. HIV-negative, healthy adults without recent acute infections or vaccinations were the donors. The specimen was memory CD4+ T cells sorted from blood. Subset defined: CD45RA-negative fraction. The chain carries TRBV29-1 and TRBJ1-1; 9 positions match TRBD1. The TCR sequence derives from a woman aged 25-40 years in good health. DNA for the CDR3: TGCAGCTTAAGGACAGGGGAGGGGACTGAAGCTTTCTTT. This translates into CSLRTGEGTEAFF.